This T cell receptor (beta chain) was sequenced for a study of blood T cells in healthy people across ages. This clonotype was found a few times. It was with a sample-barcoded 5' primer and a J-beta primer mix that a second PCR of roughly 6 to 11 cycles was run. TCRdb reprocessed the 5' RACE reads via MiXCR and lists one record per CDR3 protein. The data hold a few hundred thousand distinct CDR3 sequences, with 27% observed a single time. The receptor was isolated from a woman aged 70 to 79 in good health. The source material was blood.

For the CDR3, the DNA is TGCGCCAGCAGTCAATCCGGGACCCGGCGGGAGACCCAGTACTTC. This encodes CASSQSGTRRETQYF. This chain joins TRBV10-2 and TRBJ2-5, with D perhaps TRBD1 or TRBD2 (5 bases each). Trimming pared 5 bases from V and 5 bases from J, leaving 18 bases between. CDR3 length equals 15 residues. Per germline, CDR1 WSHSY and CDR2 SAAADI.